This entry describes one T cell receptor beta chain. The data were produced by immunoSEQ multiplex PCR, yet TCRdb's version contains in-frame clones alone and is incomplete. The table includes fewer than 250,000 clones, just over 85% detected once. The data stem from a study of blood T cell repertoires in COVID-19. Germline CDR1 is SNHLY and CDR2 is FYNNEI. V dropped 6 bases and J dropped 3 bases, with 11 bases sitting between them. There are 13 residues in the CDR3. The sequence came from a middle-aged woman with acute COVID-19. The chain employs TRBV2 and TRBJ1-1; D gene ambiguous. Sequencing input: PBMCs or T cells enriched from blood (not recorded which). CDR3 region: CASRRLTYTEAFF. The CDR3 region has the DNA TGTGCCAGCAGGCGGCTCACTTACACTGAAGCTTTCTTT.